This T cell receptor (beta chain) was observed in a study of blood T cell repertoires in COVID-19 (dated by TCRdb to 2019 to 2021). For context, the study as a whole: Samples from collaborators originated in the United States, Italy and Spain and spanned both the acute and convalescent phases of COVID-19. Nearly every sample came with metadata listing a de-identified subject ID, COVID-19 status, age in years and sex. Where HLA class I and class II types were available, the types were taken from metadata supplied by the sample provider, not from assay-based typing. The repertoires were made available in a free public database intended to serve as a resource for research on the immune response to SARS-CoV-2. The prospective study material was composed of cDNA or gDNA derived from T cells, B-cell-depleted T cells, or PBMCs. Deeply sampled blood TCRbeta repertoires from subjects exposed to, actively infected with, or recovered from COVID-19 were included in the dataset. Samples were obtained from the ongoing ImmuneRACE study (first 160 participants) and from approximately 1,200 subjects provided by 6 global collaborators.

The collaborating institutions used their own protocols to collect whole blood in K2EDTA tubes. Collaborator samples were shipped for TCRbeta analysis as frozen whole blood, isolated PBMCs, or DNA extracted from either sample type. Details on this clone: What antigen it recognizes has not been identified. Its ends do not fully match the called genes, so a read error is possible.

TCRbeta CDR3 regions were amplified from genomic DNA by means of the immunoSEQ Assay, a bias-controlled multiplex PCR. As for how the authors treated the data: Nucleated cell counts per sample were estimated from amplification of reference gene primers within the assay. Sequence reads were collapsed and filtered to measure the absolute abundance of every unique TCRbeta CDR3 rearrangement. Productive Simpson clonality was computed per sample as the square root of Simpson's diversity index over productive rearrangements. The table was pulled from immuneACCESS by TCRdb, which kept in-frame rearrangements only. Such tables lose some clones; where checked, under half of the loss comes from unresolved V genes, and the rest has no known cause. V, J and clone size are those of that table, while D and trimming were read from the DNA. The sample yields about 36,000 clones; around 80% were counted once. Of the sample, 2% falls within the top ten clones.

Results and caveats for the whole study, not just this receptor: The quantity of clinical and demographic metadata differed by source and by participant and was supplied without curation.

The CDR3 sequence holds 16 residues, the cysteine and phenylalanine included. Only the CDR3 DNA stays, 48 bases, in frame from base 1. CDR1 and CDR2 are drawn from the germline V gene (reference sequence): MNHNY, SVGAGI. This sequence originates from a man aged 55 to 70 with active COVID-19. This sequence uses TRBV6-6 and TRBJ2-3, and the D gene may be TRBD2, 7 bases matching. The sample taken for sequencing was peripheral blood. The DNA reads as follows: TGTGCCAGCAATTACGCCCTCGGGGGAGGGGGGGATACGCAGTATTTT. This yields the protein CASNYALGGGGDTQYF.